The clone carrying this T cell receptor (beta chain) was counted ten times or more. Its antigen is not known. These data come from a study of T cells after yellow fever vaccination. Overall study findings and caveats: A weaker secondary response peaked on day 5, the primary on day 15.

The CDR3 consists of 18 residues. The ends lost 4 bases at V and 0 bases at J; junction bases unmatched: 12. CDR1 is SGDLS, CDR2 YYNGEE, per germline. TCRdb reprocessed the 5' RACE reads with MiXCR, giving one entry per CDR3 protein. Among about 320,000 distinct CDR3 sequences listed, around 4.3% were seen once. The input for sequencing was PBMCs, taken 15 days after the yellow fever booster vaccination. This sequence was found in a man aged 18 to 30 who received the YFV17D yellow fever vaccine. The rearrangement uses TRBV9 and TRBJ2-3, with 9 bases identical to TRBD1. CDR3 nucleotide sequence: TGTGCCAGCAGCAAAGAGGGAGAACAGGGGGCTAGCACAGATACGCAGTATTTT. This gives the protein CASSKEGEQGASTDTQYF.